The clone carrying this T cell receptor (beta chain) appeared many times. The source of the sample is a study of neurological immune-mediated disorders. Deletions cut 4 bases from V and 4 bases from J, with 12 bases between. The CDR3 spans 15 residues. CDR1 and CDR2 from the germline V gene are SGDLS and YYNGEE. TCRdb reprocessed the 5' RACE reads with MiXCR, giving one entry per CDR3 protein. This table holds roughly 80,000 distinct CDR3 sequences, 10% found once. The sequence was collected from a man aged 35-49 years in good health. The source material was PBMCs. V gene TRBV9 combines with J gene TRBJ2-6, with D perhaps TRBD2 (5 bases). The chain's CDR3 is CASSPRALGANVLTF. Written as DNA, the CDR3 is TGTGCCAGCAGCCCGAGGGCGCTCGGGGCCAACGTCCTGACTTTC. The variable domain in full, with the rest retrieved from reference TRBV9 and TRBJ2-6, is DSGVTQTPKHLITATGQRVTLRCSPRSGDLSVYWYQQSLDQGLQFLIQYYNGEERAKGNILERFSAQQFPDLHSELNLSSLELGDSALYFCASSPRALGANVLTFGAGSRLTVL.